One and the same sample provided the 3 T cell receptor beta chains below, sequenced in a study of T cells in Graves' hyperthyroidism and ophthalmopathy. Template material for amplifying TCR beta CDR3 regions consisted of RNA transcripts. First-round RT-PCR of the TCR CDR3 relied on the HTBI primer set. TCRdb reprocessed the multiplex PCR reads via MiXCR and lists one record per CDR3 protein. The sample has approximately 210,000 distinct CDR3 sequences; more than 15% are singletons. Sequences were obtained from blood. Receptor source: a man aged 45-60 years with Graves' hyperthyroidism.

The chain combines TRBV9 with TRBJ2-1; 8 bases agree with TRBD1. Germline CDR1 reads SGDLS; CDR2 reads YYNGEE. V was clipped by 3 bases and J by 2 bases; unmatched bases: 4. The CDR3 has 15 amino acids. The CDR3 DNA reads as TGTGCCAGCAGCGAGGGGACAGGCACCTACAATGAGCAGTTCTTC. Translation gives CASSEGTGTYNEQFF. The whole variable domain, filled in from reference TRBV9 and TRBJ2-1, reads DSGVTQTPKHLITATGQRVTLRCSPRSGDLSVYWYQQSLDQGLQFLIQYYNGEERAKGNILERFSAQQFPDLHSELNLSSLELGDSALYFCASSEGTGTYNEQFFGPGTRLTVL.

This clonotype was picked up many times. DNA for the CDR3: TGTGCCAGCAGTGACAGGCTAGCGGGAGGGTTGTACGAGCAGTACTTC. Translating it yields CASSDRLAGGLYEQYF. V is TRBV2 and J is TRBJ2-7; 12 nucleotides match TRBD2. Losses at the gene ends were 3 bases for V and 4 bases for J; bases not matched to a gene: 7. This CDR3 is 16 amino acids long. Per the germline V gene, CDR1 is SNHLY and CDR2 is FYNNEI.

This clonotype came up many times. The CDR3 sequence: CASSFARMAQYF. DNA of the CDR3: TGTGCCAGCAGTTTCGCCCGAATGGCGCAGTACTTC. V gene TRBV12-3 or TRBV12-4 combines with J gene TRBJ2-7; D uncertain. V was trimmed by 3 bases and J by 9 bases, leaving 12 bases between them. The length of the CDR3 is 12 residues.